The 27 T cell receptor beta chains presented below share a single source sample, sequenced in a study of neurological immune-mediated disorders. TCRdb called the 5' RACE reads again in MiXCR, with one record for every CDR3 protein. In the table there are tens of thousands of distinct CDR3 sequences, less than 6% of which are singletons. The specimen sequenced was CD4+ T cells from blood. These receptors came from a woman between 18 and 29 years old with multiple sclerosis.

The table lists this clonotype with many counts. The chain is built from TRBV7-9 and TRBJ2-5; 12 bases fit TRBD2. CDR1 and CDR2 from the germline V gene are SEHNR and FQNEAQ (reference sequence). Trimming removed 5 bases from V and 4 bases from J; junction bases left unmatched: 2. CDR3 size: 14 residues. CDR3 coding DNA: TGTGCCAGCAGCCCGACTAGCGGGGGAGAGACCCAGTACTTC. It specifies CASSPTSGGETQYF. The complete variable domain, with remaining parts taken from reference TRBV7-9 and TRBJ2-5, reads DTGVSQNPRHKITKRGQNVTFRCDPISEHNRLYWYRQTLGQGPEFLTYFQNEAQLEKSRLLSDRFSAERPKGSFSTLEIQRTEQGDSAMYLCASSPTSGGETQYFGPGTRLLVL.

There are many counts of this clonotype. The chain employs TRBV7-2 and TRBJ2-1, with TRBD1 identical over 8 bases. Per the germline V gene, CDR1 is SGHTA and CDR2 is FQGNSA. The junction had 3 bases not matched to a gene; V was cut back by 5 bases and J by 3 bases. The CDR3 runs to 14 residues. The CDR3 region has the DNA TGTGCCAGCAGCCGGGACAGGAGCTACAATGAGCAGTTCTTC. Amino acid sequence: CASSRDRSYNEQFF.

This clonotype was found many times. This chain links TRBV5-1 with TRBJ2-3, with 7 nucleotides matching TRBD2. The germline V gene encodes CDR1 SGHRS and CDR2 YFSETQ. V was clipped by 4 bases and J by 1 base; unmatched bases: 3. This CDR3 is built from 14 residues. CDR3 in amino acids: CASSETSGTDTQYF. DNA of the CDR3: TGCGCCAGCAGCGAAACTAGCGGCACAGATACGCAGTATTTT.

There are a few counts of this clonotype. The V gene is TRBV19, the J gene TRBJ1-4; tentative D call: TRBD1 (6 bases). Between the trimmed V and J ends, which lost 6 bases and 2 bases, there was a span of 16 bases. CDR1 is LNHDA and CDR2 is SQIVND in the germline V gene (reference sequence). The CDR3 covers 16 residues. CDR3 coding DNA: TGTGCCAGTAGCTTACAGGGTGCGGGGACTAATGAAAAACTGTTTTTT. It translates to CASSLQGAGTNEKLFF.

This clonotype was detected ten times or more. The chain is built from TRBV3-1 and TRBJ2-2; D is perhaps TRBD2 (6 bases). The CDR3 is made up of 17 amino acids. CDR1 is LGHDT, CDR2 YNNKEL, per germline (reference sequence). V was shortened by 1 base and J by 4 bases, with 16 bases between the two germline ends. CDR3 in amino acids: CASSQARGGTGTGELFF. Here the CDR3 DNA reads TGTGCCAGCAGCCAAGCAAGGGGCGGGACGGGCACCGGGGAGCTGTTTTTT. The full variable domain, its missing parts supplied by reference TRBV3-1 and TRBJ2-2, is DTAVSQTPKYLVTQMGNDKSIKCEQNLGHDTMYWYKQDSKKFLKIMFSYNNKELIINETVPNRFSPKSPDKAHLNLHINSLELGDSAVYFCASSQARGGTGTGELFFGEGSRLTVL.

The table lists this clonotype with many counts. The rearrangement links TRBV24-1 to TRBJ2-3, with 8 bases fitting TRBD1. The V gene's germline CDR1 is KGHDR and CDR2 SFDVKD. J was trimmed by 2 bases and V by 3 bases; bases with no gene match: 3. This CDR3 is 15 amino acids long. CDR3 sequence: CATSDGQGYTDTQYF. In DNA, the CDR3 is TGTGCCACCAGTGATGGACAGGGATACACAGATACGCAGTATTTT.

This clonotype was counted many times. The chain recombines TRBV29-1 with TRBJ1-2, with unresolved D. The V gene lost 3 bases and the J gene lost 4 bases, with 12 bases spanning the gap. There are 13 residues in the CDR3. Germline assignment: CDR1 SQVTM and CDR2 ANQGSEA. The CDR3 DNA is TGCAGCGTTGAGTCCGCAGTGATCTATGGCTACACCTTC. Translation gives CSVESAVIYGYTF.

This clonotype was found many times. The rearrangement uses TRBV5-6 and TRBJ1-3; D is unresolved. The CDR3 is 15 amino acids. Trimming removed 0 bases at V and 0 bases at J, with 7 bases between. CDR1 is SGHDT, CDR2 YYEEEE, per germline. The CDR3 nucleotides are TGTGCCAGCAGCTTGGGTGGAGGCTCTGGAAACACCATATATTTT. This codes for CASSLGGGSGNTIYF.

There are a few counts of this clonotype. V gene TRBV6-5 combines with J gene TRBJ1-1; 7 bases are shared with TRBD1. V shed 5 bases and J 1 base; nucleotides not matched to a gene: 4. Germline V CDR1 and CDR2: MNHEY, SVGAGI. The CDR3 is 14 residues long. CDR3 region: CASSPGTANTEAFF. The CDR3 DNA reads TGTGCCAGCAGTCCCGGGACAGCGAACACTGAAGCTTTCTTT.

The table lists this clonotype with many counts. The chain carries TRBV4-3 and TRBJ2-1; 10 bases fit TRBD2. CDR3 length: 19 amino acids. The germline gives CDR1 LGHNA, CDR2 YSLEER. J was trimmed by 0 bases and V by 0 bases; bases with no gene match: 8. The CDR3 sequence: CASSQDTGLADFSYNEQFF. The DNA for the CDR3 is TGCGCCAGCAGCCAAGATACAGGACTAGCGGATTTCTCCTACAATGAGCAGTTCTTC.

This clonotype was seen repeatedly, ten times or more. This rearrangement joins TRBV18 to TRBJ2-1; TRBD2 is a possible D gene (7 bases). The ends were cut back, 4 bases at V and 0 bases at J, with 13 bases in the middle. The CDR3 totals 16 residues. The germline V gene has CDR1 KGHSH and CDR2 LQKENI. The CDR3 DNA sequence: TGTGCCAGCTCACAATACGGGGGGCCCTCCTACAATGAGCAGTTCTTC. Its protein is CASSQYGGPSYNEQFF.

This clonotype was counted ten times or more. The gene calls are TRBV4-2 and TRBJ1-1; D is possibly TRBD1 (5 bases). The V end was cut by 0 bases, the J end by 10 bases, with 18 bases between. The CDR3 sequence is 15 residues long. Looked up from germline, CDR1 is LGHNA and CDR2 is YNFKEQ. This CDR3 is CASSQDGGEARGAFF. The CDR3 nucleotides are TGTGCCAGCAGCCAAGATGGCGGGGAGGCAAGGGGAGCTTTCTTT.

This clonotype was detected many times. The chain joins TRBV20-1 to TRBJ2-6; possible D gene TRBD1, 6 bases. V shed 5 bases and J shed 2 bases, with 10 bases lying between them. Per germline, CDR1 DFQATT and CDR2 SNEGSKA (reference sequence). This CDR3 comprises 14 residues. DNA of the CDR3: TGCAGTGCTCGAGGGGGAACTGGGGCCAACGTCCTGACTTTC. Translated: CSARGGTGANVLTF.

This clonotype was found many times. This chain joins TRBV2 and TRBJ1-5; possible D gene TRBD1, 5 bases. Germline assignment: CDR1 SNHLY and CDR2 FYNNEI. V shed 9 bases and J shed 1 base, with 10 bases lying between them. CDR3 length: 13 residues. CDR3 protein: CASSQGSNQPQHF. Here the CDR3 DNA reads TGTGCCAGTTCCCAGGGAAGCAATCAGCCCCAGCATTTT. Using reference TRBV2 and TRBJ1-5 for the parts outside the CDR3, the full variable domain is EPEVTQTPSHQVTQMGQEVILRCVPISNHLYFYWYRQILGQKVEFLVSFYNNEISEKSEIFDDQFSVERPDGSNFTLKIRSTKLEDSAMYFCASSQGSNQPQHFGDGTRLSIL.

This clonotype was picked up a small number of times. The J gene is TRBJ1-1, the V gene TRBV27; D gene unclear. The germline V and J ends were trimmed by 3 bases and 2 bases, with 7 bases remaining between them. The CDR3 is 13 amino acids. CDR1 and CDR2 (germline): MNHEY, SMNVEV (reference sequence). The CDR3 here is CASSFVTNTEAFF. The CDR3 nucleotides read TGTGCCAGCAGTTTTGTCACAAACACTGAAGCTTTCTTT.

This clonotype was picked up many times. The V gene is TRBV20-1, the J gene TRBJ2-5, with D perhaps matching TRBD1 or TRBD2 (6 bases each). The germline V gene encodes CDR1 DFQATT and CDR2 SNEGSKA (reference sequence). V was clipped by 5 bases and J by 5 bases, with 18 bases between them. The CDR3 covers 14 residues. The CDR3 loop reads CSAPNWGAGETQYF. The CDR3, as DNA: TGCAGTGCTCCGAATTGGGGGGCAGGCGAGACCCAGTACTTC.

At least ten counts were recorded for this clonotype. Written as DNA, the CDR3 is TGCAGTGCTAGAGATTCCCTTACTCCAGATACGCAGTATTTT. It specifies CSARDSLTPDTQYF. The chain recombines TRBV20-1 with TRBJ2-3, with unresolved D. Germline V gene sequence: CDR1 DFQATT, CDR2 SNEGSKA (reference sequence). The V end lost 0 bases, the J end lost 4 bases, and 11 bases lay between the germline ends. The length of the CDR3 is 14 residues.

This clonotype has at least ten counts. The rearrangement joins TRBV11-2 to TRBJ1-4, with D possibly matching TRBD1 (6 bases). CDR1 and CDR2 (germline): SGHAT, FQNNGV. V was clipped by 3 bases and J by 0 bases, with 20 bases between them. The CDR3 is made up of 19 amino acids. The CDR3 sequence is CASSFRRGGGSATNEKLFF. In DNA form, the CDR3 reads TGTGCCAGCAGCTTCCGGCGAGGGGGTGGGAGTGCAACTAATGAAAAACTGTTTTTT. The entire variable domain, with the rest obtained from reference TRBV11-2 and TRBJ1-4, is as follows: EAGVAQSPRYKIIEKRQSVAFWCNPISGHATLYWYQQILGQGPKLLIQFQNNGVVDDSQLPKDRFSAERLKGVDSTLKIQPAKLEDSAVYLCASSFRRGGGSATNEKLFFGSGTQLSVL.

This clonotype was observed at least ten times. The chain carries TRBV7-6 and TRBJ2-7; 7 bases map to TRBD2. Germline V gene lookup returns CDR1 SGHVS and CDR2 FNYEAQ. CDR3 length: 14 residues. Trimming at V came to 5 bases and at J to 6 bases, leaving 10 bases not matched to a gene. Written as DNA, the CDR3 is TGTGCCAGCAGCCTCGGGGGAGGGTTAGGCGAGCAGTACTTC. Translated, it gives CASSLGGGLGEQYF.

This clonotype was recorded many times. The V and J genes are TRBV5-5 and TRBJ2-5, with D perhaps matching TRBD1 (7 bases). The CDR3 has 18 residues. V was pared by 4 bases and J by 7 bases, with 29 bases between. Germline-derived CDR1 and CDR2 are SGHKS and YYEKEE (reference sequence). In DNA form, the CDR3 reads TGTGCCAGCAGCCCCGGACAGGCTTATTCGGGGGTAGGGGGGACCCAGTACTTC. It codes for CASSPGQAYSGVGGTQYF.

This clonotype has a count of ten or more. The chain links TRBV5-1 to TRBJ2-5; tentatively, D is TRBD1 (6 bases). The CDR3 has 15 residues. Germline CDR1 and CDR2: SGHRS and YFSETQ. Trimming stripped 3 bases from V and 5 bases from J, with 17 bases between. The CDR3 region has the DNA TGCGCCAGCAGCTCATCTCACAGGGAGAAGGAGACCCAGTACTTC. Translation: CASSSSHREKETQYF.

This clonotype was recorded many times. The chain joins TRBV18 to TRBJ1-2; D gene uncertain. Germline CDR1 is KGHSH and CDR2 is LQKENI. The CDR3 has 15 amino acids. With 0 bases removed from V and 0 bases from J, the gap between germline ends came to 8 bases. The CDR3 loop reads CASSPPSVANYGYTF. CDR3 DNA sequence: TGTGCCAGCTCACCACCGTCTGTAGCTAACTATGGCTACACCTTC.

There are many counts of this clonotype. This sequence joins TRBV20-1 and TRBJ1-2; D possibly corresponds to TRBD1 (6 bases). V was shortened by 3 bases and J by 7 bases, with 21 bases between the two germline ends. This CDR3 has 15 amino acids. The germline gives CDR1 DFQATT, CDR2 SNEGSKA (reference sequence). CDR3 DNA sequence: TGCAGTGCTAGCGGGGACACGCTTCCAGCCGGTGGCTACACCTTC. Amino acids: CSASGDTLPAGGYTF.

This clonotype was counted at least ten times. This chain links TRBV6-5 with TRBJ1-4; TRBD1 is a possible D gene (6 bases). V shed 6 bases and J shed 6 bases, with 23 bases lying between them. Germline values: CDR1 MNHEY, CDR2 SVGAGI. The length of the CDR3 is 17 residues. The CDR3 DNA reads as TGTGCCAGCAGCCCACCAAGGTCGGGGGGCCGAGATGAAAAACTGTTTTTT. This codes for CASSPPRSGGRDEKLFF.

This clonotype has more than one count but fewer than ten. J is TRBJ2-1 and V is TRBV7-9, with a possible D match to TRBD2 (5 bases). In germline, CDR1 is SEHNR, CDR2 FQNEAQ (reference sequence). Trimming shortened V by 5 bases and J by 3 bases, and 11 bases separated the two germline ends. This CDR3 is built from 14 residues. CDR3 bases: TGTGCCAGCAGCCAAACCGGGAACTACAATGAGCAGTTCTTC. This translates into CASSQTGNYNEQFF.

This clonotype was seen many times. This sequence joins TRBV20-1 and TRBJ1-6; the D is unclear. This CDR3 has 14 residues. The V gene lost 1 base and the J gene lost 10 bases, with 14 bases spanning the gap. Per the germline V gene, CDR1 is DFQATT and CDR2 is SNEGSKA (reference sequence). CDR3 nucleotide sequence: TGCAGTGCTAGAGCCGGGAAGGATGGGTCACCCCTCCACTTT. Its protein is CSARAGKDGSPLHF.

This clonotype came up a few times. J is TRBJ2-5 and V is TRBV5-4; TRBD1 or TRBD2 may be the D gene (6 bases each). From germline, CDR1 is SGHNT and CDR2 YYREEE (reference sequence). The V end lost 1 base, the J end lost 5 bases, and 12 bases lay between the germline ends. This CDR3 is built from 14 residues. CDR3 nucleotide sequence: TGTGCCAGCAGCTTGCGGGGGCTTGGGGAGACCCAGTACTTC. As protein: CASSLRGLGETQYF.